These 10 T cell receptor beta chains were sequenced from one sample in a study of cytomegalovirus exposure and HLA in healthy donors (dated by TCRdb to 2016 to 2017). Library preparation used the immunoSEQ multiplex PCR assay. For the multiplex PCR, a mixture combining 60 forward primers for TCR Vbeta segments and 13 reverse primers for TCR Jbeta segments was used. In TCRdb, the immuneACCESS table is reduced to in-frame sequences with V and J assigned. These tables do not hold every clone; where another copy was compared, an unresolved V gene accounts for under half, and the others remain unexplained. This sample is represented by about 120,000 clones; 75% to 80% of them were singletons. About 3.5% of the sample lies in the top ten. Sequencing used PBMCs. Source of these receptors: a woman in her 30s in good health and CMV-seropositive.

V gene TRBV10-3 combines with J gene TRBJ1-2, with 7 bases fitting TRBD1. Looked up from germline, CDR1 is ENHRY and CDR2 is SYGVKD. V trimming: 6 bases; J trimming: 7 bases; junction bases outside the gene matches: 14. The CDR3 runs 15 residues. The CDR3 loop reads CAIRNTGAHIGGYTF. The CDR3 DNA follows: TGTGCCATCAGGAACACAGGGGCCCATATTGGTGGCTACACCTTC.

The rearrangement joins TRBV7-3 to TRBJ2-3, with a tentative D call TRBD2 (7 bases). V was pared by 2 bases and J by 0 bases, with 9 bases between. Germline-derived CDR1 and CDR2 are SGHTA and FQGTGA. CDR3 length equals 15 residues. The CDR3 sequence is CASSLRGASTDTQYF. The CDR3 coding sequence is TGTGCCAGCAGCTTACGGGGGGCCAGCACAGATACGCAGTATTTT.

This CDR3 is CASTSTGDTGELFF. In DNA, the CDR3 is TGCGCCAGCACCTCGACCGGGGACACCGGGGAGCTGTTTTTT. The genes are TRBV5-1 and TRBJ2-2; D may be TRBD2 (5 bases). The CDR3 runs to 14 residues. Trimming took 6 bases from V and 3 from J, leaving 12 bases between them. Germline lookup yields CDR1 SGHRS and CDR2 YFSETQ.

CDR3 nucleotides: TGTGCCAGCAGCTTAGTTGGGACAGGGTCCGGGGAGCTGTTTTTT. Its protein product is CASSLVGTGSGELFF. The chain combines TRBV7-6 with TRBJ2-2; 9 bases match TRBD1. This CDR3 has 15 residues. V lost 1 base and J lost 6; bases outside the gene matches: 3. CDR1 is SGHVS, CDR2 FNYEAQ, per germline.

This clone was observed a handful of times. This sequence joins TRBV5-4 and TRBJ2-1; 15 bases fit TRBD2. The ends lost 4 bases at V and 8 bases at J; junction bases unmatched: 4. The germline V gene encodes CDR1 SGHNT and CDR2 YYREEE (reference sequence). This CDR3 spans 15 amino acids. The CDR3 protein is CASSEGLAGGYEQFF. The CDR3 coding sequence is TGTGCCAGCAGCGAGGGACTAGCGGGGGGCTATGAGCAGTTCTTC.

This sequence joins TRBV11-2 and TRBJ2-7; 7 bases are a match to TRBD1. CDR3 length: 16 amino acids. The V gene end was trimmed by 5 bases and the J gene end by 0 bases; junction bases not matched to a gene: 10. Germline V gives CDR1 SGHAT, CDR2 FQNNGV. The CDR3 DNA follows: TGTGCCAGCAGCCCAAACAGGGGAGAGAGCTCCTACGAGCAGTACTTC. It encodes CASSPNRGESSYEQYF.

In its sample, this clone was seen once. V and J are TRBV4-3 and TRBJ1-6; 9 bases align to TRBD1. The CDR3 loop spans 17 amino acids. Germline V gene sequence: CDR1 LGHNA, CDR2 YSLEER. Trimming at V came to 1 base and at J to 9 bases, leaving 10 bases not matched to a gene. The DNA of the CDR3 is TGCGCCAGCAGCCAAGCTGGCGACAGGGGGATTGGTTCACCCCTCCACTTT. Its protein product is CASSQAGDRGIGSPLHF.

The V call is TRBV6-5, the J call TRBJ2-7; TRBD2 matches 9 bases. From germline, CDR1 is MNHEY and CDR2 SVGAGI. J lost 0 bases, V lost 1 base, and 1 base had no gene match. The CDR3 has 15 amino acids. CDR3 sequence reads: CASSYLGLASYEQYF. In DNA, the CDR3 is TGTGCCAGCAGTTACTTGGGACTAGCCTCCTACGAGCAGTACTTC.

The chain is built from TRBV7-6 and TRBJ2-1; 10 bases fit TRBD2. The CDR3 totals 16 residues. Germline V gives CDR1 SGHVS, CDR2 FNYEAQ. V lost 1 base to trimming and J lost 6 bases; unmatched junction nucleotides: 6. The CDR3 nucleotides read TGTGCCAGCAGCTTAGTCCCTAGCGGGGGTGTCAATGAGCAGTTCTTC. As protein: CASSLVPSGGVNEQFF.

The rearrangement links TRBV6-1 to TRBJ2-5, with 8 positions matching TRBD1. Germline V gene data show CDR1 as MNHNS and CDR2 as SASEGT. The ends lost 7 bases at V and 2 bases at J; junction bases unmatched: 3. There are 13 residues in the CDR3. CDR3 sequence reads: CASTRGQQETQYF. The CDR3 nucleotides are TGTGCCAGCACCAGGGGGCAGCAAGAGACCCAGTACTTC.